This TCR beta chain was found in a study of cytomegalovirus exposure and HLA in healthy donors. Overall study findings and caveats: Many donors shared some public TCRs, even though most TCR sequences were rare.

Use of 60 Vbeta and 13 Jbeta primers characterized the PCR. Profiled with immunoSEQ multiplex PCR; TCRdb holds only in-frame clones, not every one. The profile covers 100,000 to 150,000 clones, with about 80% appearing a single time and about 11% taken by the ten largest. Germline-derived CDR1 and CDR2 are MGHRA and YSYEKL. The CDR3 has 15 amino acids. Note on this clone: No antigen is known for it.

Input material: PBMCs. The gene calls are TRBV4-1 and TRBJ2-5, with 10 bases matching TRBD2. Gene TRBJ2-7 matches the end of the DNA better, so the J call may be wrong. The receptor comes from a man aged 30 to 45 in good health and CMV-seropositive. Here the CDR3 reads CASSHLLAGLYEQYF. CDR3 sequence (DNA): TGCGCCAGCAGCCATTTACTAGCGGGACTCTACGAGCAGTACTTC.